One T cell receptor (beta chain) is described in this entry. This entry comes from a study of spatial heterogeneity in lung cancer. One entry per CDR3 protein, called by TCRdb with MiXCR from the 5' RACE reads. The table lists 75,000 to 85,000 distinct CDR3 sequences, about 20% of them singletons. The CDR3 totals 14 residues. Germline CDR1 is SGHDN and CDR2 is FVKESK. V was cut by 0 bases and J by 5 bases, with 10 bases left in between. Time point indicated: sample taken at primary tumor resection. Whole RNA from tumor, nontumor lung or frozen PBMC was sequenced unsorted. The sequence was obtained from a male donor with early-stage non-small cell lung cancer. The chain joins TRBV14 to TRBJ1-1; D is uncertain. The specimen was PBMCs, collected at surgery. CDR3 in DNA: TGTGCCAGCAGCCAAGATCGGGGATGGACTGAAGCTTTCTTT. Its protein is CASSQDRGWTEAFF.